The count of the clone carrying this T cell receptor (beta chain) is one. Germline assignment: CDR1 MGHDK and CDR2 SYGVNS. This CDR3 has 15 residues. The V end lost 4 bases, the J end lost 1 base, and 13 bases lay between the germline ends. Clones were read by immunoSEQ multiplex PCR, and TCRdb kept only the in-frame ones, dropping some. This sample has approximately 160,000 clones; approximately 80% occur once, and the top ten carry around 8.1%. This entry belongs to a study of blood T cell repertoires in COVID-19. Overall study: Italy, Spain and the United States were the sources of the convalescent and acute COVID-19 samples. T cells, B-cell-depleted T cells, or PBMCs supplied cDNA or gDNA.

The clonotype originates from a man aged 55-75 years with acute or convalescent COVID-19. The chain links TRBV25-1 to TRBJ1-1; D is unresolved. The sample consisted of peripheral blood. This CDR3 is CASSGPGPSNTEAFF. Here the CDR3 DNA reads TGTGCCAGCAGTGGCCCAGGCCCCTCGAACACTGAAGCTTTCTTT. The full variable domain, rest sourced from reference TRBV25-1 and TRBJ1-1, is EADIYQTPRYLVIGTGKKITLECSQTMGHDKMYWYQQDPGMELHLIHYSYGVNSTEKGDLSSESTVSRIRTEHFPLTLESARPSHTSQYLCASSGPGPSNTEAFFGQGTRLTVV.